Presented here are 10 T cell receptor beta chains from one specimen sequenced in a study of T-cell memory formation after mild COVID-19. Using its own MiXCR run on the 5' RACE reads, TCRdb lists one record per CDR3 protein. The sample has around 530,000 distinct CDR3 sequences, about 22% seen once. The sample was PBMCs or a T cell subset sorted from them (not recorded which). These receptors were obtained from an adult woman who had mild COVID-19 (a few samples of this study predate the infection). Cell type and time point are not known.

This clonotype was detected a few times. The J gene is TRBJ1-4, the V gene TRBV9; 7 bases line up with TRBD1. Per germline, CDR1 SGDLS and CDR2 YYNGEE. V lost 4 bases and J lost 3; bases outside the gene matches: 15. The CDR3 is 18 amino acids. The CDR3 is CASSRLGTARRANEKLFF. In DNA, the CDR3 is TGTGCCAGCAGCCGCTTGGGGACAGCCCGGCGAGCTAATGAAAAACTGTTTTTT. The whole variable domain, filled in from reference TRBV9 and TRBJ1-4, reads DSGVTQTPKHLITATGQRVTLRCSPRSGDLSVYWYQQSLDQGLQFLIQYYNGEERAKGNILERFSAQQFPDLHSELNLSSLELGDSALYFCASSRLGTARRANEKLFFGSGTQLSVL.

This clonotype was picked up a small number of times. The chain uses TRBV27 and TRBJ1-2; a weak D match, TRBD1 (5 bases). CDR3 size: 14 residues. The V gene lost 8 bases and the J gene lost 8 bases, with 21 bases spanning the gap. Germline V gives CDR1 MNHEY, CDR2 SMNVEV (reference sequence). The CDR3 spells CASGGRGMEGGYTF. The CDR3 coding sequence is TGTGCCAGCGGAGGTAGGGGTATGGAGGGCGGCTACACCTTC.

Remarks on this clonotype: This may be a read error, as it is one base from a much larger clone. The chain is built from TRBV27 and TRBJ1-1; D call uncertain. The ends were cut back, 3 bases at V and 0 bases at J, with 5 bases in the middle. The CDR3 has 13 residues. Germline-derived CDR1 and CDR2 are MNHEY and SMNVEV (reference sequence). The DNA of the CDR3 is TGTGCCAGCAGTTTTACAGTGAACACTGAAGCTTTCTTT. Translating gives CASSFTVNTEAFF.

This clonotype has only a few counts. This rearrangement joins TRBV12-3 or TRBV12-4 to TRBJ2-7; TRBD2 matches at 11 bases. This CDR3 region has 12 residues. Trimming took 5 bases from V and 7 from J; bases not matched to a gene: 1. The CDR3 here is CASSRLAGEQYF. The CDR3 DNA is TGTGCCAGCAGTAGACTAGCGGGGGAGCAGTACTTC.

The rearrangement joins TRBV20-1 to TRBJ2-7; TRBD1 is a possible D gene (6 bases). The V gene lost 5 bases and the J gene lost 5 bases, with 19 bases spanning the gap. The CDR3 covers 14 residues. In germline, CDR1 is DFQATT, CDR2 SNEGSKA (reference sequence). Here the CDR3 reads CSAGTGYTTDEQYF. As DNA, the CDR3 is TGCAGTGCTGGTACAGGGTACACCACAGACGAGCAGTACTTC.

This clonotype came up a few times. The J gene is TRBJ1-5, the V gene TRBV2; D is possibly TRBD1 (5 bases). Germline V gene lookup returns CDR1 SNHLY and CDR2 FYNNEI. This CDR3 is 15 amino acids long. Trimming took 2 bases from V and 4 from J, leaving 12 bases between them. This CDR3 is CASSEHRGINQPQHF. For the CDR3, the DNA is TGTGCCAGCAGTGAACACCGGGGGATTAATCAGCCCCAGCATTTT.

This clonotype appeared a few times. The chain combines TRBV12-3 or TRBV12-4 with TRBJ1-3; no definite D call. The CDR3 is 15 residues long. The V gene lost 4 bases and the J gene lost 0 bases, with 10 bases spanning the gap. CDR3 DNA: TGTGCCAGCAGTTGGGCCCTACACTCTGGAAACACCATATATTTT. Its translation is CASSWALHSGNTIYF.

The chain is built from TRBV7-2 and TRBJ2-4; 7 bases are shared with TRBD1. The V segment lost 5 bases and the J segment 9 bases; nucleotides outside the gene matches: 10. CDR3 length: 14 amino acids. Germline CDR1 SGHTA, CDR2 FQGNSA. Here the CDR3 reads CASSNGQAPGIQYF. The CDR3 DNA reads TGTGCCAGCAGCAACGGACAGGCCCCCGGCATTCAGTACTTC.

J is TRBJ2-3 and V is TRBV12-3 or TRBV12-4, with 8 bases lining up with TRBD2. CDR3 length equals 17 residues. V lost 3 bases, J lost 3 bases, and 11 bases stayed unmatched. For the CDR3, the DNA is TGTGCCAGCAGTTTCCCAGCGGGAGTCGGGGTGACAGATACGCAGTATTTT. It translates to CASSFPAGVGVTDTQYF.

The genes are TRBV24-1 and TRBJ2-1; TRBD1 is a possible D gene (6 bases). V was clipped by 1 base and J by 7 bases, with 13 bases between them. The germline CDR1 and CDR2 sequences are KGHDR and SFDVKD. This CDR3 is built from 15 residues. The CDR3 nucleotides read TGTGCCACCAGTGATTTAGGGGGAAAGTTGAATGAGCAGTTCTTC. Residues: CATSDLGGKLNEQFF.